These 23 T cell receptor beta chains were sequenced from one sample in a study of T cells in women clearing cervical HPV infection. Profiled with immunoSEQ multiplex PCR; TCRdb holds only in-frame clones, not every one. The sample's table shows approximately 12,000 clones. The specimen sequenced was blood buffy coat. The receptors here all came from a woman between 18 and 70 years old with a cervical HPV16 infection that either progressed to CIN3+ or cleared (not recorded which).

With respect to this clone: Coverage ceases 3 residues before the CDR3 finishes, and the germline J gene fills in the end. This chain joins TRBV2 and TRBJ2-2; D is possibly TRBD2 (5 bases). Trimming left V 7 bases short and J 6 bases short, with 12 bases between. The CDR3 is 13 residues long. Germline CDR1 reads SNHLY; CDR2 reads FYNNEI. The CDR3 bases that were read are TGTGCCAGCACGACCGGGGAACCCGGGGAG. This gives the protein CASTTGEPGE. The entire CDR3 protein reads CASTTGEPGELFF.

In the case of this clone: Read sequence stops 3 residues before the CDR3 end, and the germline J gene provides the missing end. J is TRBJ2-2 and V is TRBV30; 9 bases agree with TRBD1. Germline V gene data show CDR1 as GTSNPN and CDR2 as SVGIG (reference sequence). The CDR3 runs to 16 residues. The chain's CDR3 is CAWSLGQGLTNEKLFF. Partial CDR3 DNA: TGTGCCTGGAGTCTCGGACAGGGGTTGACTAATGAAAAG.

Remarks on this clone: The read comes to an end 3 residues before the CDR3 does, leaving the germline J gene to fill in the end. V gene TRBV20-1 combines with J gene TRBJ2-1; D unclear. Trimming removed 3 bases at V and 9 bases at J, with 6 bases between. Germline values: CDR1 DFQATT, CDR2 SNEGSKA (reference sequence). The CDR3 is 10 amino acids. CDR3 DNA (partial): TGCAGTGCTAGTATCCGTGAG. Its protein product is CSASIRE. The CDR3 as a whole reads CSASIREQFF.

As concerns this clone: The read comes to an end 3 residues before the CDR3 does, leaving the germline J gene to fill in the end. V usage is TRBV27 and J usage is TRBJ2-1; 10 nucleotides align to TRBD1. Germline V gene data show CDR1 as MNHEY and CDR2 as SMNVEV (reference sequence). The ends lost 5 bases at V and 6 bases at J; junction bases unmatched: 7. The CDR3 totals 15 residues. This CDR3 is CASSSVRTGGNEQFF. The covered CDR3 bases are TGTGCCAGCAGTAGCGTTCGGACAGGGGGCAATGAG.

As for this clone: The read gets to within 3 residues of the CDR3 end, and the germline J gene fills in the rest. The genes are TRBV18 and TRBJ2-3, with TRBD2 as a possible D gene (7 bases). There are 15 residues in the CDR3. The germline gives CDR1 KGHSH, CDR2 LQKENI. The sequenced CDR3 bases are TGTGCCAGCTCACGGCAGCAGCGGGGACAAGAGACG. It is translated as CASSRQQRGQET. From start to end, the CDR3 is CASSRQQRGQETQYF. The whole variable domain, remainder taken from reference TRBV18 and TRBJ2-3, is NAGVMQNPRHLVRRRGQEARLRCSPMKGHSHVYWYRQLPEEGLKFMVYLQKENIIDESGMPKERFSAEFPKEGPSILRIQQVVRGDSAAYFCASSRQQRGQETQYFGPGTRLTVL.

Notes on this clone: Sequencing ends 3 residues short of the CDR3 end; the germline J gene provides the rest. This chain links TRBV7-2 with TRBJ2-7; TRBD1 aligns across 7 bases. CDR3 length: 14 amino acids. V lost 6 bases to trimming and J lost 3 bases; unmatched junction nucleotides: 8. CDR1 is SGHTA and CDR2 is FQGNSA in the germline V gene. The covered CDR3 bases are TGTGCCAGCAGGAAAACAGGGGCCCACTACGAG. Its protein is CASRKTGAHYE. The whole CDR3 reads CASRKTGAHYEQYF.

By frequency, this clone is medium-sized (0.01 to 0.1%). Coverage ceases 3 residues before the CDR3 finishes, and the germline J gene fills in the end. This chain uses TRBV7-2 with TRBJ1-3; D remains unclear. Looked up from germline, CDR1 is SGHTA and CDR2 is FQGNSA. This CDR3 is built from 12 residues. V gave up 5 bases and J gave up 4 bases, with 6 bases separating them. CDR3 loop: CASSVQGNTIYF. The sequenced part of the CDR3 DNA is TGTGCCAGCAGCGTACAGGGAAACACC. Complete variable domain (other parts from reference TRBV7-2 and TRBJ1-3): GAGVSQSPSNKVTEKGKDVELRCDPISGHTALYWYRQSLGQGLEFLIYFQGNSAPDKSGLPSDRFSAERTGGSVSTLTIQRTQQEDSAVYLCASSVQGNTIYFGEGSWLTVV.

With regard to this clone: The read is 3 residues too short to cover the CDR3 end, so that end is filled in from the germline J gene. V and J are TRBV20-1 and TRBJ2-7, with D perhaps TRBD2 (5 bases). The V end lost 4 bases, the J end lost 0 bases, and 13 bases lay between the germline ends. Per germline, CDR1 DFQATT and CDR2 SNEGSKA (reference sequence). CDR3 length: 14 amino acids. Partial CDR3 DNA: TGCAGTGCTATTCCTAGCTCTAACTCCTACGAG. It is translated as CSAIPSSNSYE. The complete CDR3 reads CSAIPSSNSYEQYF.

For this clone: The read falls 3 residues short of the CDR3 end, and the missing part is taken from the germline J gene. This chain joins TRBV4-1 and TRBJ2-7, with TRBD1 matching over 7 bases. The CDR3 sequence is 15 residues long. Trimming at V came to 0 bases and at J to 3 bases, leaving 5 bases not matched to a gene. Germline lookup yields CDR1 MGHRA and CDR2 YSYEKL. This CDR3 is CASSQDSTGLYEQYF. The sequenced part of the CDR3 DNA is TGCGCCAGCAGCCAAGATTCGACAGGGCTCTACGAG.

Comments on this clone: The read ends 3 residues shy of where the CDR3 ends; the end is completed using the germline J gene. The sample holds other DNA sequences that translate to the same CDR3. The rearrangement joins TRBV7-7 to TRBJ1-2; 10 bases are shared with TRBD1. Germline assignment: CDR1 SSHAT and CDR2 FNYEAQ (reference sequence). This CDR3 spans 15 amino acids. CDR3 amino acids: CASSFGQGDTYDYTF. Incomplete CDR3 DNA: TGTGCCAGCAGCTTCGGACAGGGGGACACCTACGAC.

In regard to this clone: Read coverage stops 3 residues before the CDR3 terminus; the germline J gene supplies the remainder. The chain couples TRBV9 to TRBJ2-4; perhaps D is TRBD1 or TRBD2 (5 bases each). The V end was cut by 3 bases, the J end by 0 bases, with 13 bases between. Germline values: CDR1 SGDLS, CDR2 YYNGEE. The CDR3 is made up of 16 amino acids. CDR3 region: CASSGGAGLAKNIQYF. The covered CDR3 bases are TGTGCCAGCAGCGGAGGGGCAGGGCTAGCCAAAAACATT.

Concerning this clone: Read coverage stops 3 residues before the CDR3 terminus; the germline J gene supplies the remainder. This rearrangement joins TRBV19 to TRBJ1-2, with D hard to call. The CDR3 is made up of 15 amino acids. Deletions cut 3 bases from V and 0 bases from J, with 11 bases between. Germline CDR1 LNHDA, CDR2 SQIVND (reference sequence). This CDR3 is CASSIDTVPNYGYTF. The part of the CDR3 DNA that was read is TGTGCCAGTAGTATCGACACGGTTCCTAACTATGGC. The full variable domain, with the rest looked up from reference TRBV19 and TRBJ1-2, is DGGITQSPKYLFRKEGQNVTLSCEQNLNHDAMYWYRQDPGQGLRLIYYSQIVNDFQKGDIAEGYSVSREKKESFPLTVTSAQKNPTAFYLCASSIDTVPNYGYTFGSGTRLTVV.

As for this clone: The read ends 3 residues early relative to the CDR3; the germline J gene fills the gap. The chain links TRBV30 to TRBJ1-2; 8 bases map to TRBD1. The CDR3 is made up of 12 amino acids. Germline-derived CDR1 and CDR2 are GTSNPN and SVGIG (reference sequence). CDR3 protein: CAWSQGANGYTF. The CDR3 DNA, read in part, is TGTGCCTGGAGTCAGGGGGCCAACGGC.

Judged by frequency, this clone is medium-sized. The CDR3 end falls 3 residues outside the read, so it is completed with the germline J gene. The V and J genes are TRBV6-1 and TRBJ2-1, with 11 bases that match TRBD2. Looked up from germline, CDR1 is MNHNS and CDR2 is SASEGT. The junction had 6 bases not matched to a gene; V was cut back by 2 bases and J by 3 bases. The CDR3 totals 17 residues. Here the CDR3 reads CASSEFLAGGSYNEQFF. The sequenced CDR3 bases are TGTGCCAGCAGTGAATTTCTAGCGGGGGGCAGCTACAATGAG.

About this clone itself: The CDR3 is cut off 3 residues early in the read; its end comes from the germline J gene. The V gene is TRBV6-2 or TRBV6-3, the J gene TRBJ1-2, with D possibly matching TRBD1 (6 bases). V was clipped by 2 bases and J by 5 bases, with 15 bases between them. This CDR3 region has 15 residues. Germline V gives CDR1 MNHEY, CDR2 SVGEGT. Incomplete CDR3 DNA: TGTGCCAGCAGTTACAGGGGGAGACCCCATTATGGC. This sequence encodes CASSYRGRPHYG. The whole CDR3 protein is CASSYRGRPHYGYTF.

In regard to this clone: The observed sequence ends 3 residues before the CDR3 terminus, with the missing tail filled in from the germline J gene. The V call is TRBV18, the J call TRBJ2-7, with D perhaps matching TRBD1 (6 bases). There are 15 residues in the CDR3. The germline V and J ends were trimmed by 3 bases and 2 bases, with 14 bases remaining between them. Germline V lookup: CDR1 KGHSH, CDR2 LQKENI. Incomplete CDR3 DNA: TGTGCCAGCTCACCTTGGGACACCCCCGCCTACGAG. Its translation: CASSPWDTPAYE. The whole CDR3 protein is CASSPWDTPAYEQYF.

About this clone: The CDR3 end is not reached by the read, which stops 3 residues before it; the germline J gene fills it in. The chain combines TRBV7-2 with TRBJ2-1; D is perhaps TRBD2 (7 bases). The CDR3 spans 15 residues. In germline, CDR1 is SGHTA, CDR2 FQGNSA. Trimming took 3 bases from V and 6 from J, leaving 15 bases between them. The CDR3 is CASSFRGGAANEQFF. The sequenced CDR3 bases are TGTGCCAGCAGCTTTAGGGGGGGGGCCGCCAATGAG.

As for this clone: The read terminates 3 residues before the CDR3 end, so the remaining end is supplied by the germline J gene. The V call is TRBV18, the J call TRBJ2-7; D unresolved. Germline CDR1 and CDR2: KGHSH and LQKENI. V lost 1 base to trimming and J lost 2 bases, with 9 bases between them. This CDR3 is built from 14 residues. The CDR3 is CASSPLQAPYEQYF. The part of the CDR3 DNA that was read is TGTGCCAGCTCACCACTTCAGGCCCCCTACGAG.

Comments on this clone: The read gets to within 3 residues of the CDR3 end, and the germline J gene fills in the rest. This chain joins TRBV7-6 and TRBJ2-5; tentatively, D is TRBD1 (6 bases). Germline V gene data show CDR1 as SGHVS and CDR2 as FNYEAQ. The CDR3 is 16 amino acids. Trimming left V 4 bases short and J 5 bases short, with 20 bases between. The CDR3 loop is CASSSRTLGGEETQYF. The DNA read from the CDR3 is TGTGCCAGCAGCTCACGGACATTAGGGGGTGAGGAGACC.

CDR3 region: CASSELAGDQETQYF. The CDR3 bases that were read are TGTGCCAGCAGTGAACTGGCGGGGGACCAAGAGACG. The rearrangement uses TRBV6-1 and TRBJ2-3; 7 bases line up with TRBD2. The CDR3 end is not reached by the read, which stops 3 residues before it; the germline J gene fills it in. This CDR3 comprises 15 residues. From germline, CDR1 is MNHNS and CDR2 SASEGT.

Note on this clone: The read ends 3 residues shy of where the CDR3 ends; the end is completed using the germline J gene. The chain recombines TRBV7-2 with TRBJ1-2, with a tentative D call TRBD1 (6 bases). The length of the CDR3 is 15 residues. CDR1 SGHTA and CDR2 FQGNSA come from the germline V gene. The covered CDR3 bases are TGTGCCAGCAGCGATAGCGGGGGGGCGTTCTTTGAC. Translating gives CASSDSGGAFFD. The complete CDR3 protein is CASSDSGGAFFDYTF.

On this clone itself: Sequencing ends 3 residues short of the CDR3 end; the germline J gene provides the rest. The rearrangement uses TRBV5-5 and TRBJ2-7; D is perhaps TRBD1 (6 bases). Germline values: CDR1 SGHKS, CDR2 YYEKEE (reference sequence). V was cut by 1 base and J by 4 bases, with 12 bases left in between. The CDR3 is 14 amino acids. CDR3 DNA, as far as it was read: TGTGCCAGCAGCTTGCCGGGACAAGGTTACGAG. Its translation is CASSLPGQGYE. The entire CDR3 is CASSLPGQGYEQYF.

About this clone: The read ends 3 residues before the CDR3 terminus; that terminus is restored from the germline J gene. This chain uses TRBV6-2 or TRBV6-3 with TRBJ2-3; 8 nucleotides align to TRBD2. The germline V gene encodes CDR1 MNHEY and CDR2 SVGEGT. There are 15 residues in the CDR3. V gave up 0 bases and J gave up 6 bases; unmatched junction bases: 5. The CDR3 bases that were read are TGTGCCAGCAGTTACTCGGGCGGGGGGAGCGATACG. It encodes CASSYSGGGSDT. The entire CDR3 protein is CASSYSGGGSDTQYF.